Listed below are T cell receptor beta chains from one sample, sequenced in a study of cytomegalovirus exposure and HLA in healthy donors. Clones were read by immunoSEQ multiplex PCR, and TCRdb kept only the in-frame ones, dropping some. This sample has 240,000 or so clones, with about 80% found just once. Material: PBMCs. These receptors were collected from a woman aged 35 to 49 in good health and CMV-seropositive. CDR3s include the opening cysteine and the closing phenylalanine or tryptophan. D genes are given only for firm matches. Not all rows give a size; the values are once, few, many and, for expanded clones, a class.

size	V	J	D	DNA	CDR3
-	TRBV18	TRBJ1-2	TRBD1	TGTGCCAGCTCGCGACAGGGAGAGCCCCCTCACACCTTC	CASSRQGEPPHTF
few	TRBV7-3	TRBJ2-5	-	TGTGCCAGCAGCTTAACCGTCGGGGAGACCCAGTACTTC	CASSLTVGETQYF
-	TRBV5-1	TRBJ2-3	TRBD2	TGCGCCAGCAGCTTGGGATACAGCGGGGGAGACACAGATACGCAGTATTTT	CASSLGYSGGDTDTQYF
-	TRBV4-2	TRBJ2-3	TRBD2	TGTGCCAGCAGCCCCGAGCGGGGGGGCAAGGCAGATACGCAGTATTTT	CASSPERGGKADTQYF
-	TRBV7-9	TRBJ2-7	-	TGTGCCAGCAGTACAATGGGCCACTCCGGCTCCTACGAGCAGTACTTC	CASSTMGHSGSYEQYF
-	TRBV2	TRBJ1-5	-	TGTGCCAGCGTCCGGGGGGCTCATCAGCCCCAGCATTTT	CASVRGAHQPQHF
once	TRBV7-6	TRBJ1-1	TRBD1	TGTGCCAGCAGCCCCTTCCTACAGGGGGGGACTGAAGCTTTCTTT	CASSPFLQGGTEAFF
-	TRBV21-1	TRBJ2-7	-	TGTGCCAGCGGTCAGGGTTCAACCTCCTACGAGCAGTACTTC	CASGQGSTSYEQYF
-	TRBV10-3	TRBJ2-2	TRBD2	TGTGCCATCAGTGCAAGCGGGGGCCACACCGGGGAGCTGTTTTTT	CAISASGGHTGELFF
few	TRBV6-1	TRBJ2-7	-	TGTGCCAGCGACTACGGGGGTCACGAGCAGTACTTC	CASDYGGHEQYF
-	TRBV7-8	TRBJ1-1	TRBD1	TGTGCCAGCAGCTCCCTGACAGGGGGGACTGAAGCTTTCTTT	CASSSLTGGTEAFF
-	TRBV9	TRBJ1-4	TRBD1	TGTGCCAGCAGCGTAGCTAGAGGGGGCGGATTTGAAAAACTGTTTTTT	CASSVARGGGFEKLFF
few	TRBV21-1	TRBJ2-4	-	TGTGCCAGCAGCAAAATTTCGAGAGCCAAAAACATTCAGTACTTC	CASSKISRAKNIQYF